A single T cell receptor beta chain is shown here with its context. This sample was taken from a study of blood T cell repertoires in COVID-19. The V gene's germline CDR1 is LGHDT and CDR2 YNNKEL (reference sequence). This CDR3 spans 14 amino acids. V lost 4 bases and J lost 5; bases outside the gene matches: 5. Profiling relied on immunoSEQ multiplex PCR, and the TCRdb table lists in-frame clones only, not all of them. The sample lists about 87,000 clones, about four fifths occurring once. This chain joins TRBV3-1 (or the pseudogene TRBV3-2) and TRBJ2-1, with TRBD2 identical over 7 bases. This TCR was recovered from a woman between 65 and 79 years old with acute or convalescent COVID-19. The sequenced sample consisted of peripheral blood. CDR3 in amino acids: CASSPTGGDNEQFF. DNA of the CDR3: TGTGCCAGCAGCCCCACGGGGGGAGACAATGAGCAGTTCTTC.